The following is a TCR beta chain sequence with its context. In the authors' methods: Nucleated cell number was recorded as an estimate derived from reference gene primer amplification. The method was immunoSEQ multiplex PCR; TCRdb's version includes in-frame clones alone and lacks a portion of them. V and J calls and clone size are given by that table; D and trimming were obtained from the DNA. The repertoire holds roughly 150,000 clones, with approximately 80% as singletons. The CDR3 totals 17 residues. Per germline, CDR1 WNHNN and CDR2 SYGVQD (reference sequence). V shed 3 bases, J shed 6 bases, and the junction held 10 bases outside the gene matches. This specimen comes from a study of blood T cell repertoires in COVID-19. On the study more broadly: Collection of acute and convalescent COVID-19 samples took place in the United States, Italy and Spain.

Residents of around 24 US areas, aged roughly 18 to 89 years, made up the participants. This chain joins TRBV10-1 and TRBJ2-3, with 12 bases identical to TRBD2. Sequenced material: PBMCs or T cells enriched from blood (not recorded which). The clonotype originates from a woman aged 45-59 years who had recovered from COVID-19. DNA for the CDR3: TGCGCCAGCAGTGAATCGGCTAGCGGGGGGGCCGGGGATACGCAGTATTTT. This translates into CASSESASGGAGDTQYF.